The source of this T cell receptor beta chain is a study of human T cells and chemical hapten exposure. Study summary: Diphenylcyclopropenone was administered weekly to the scalp of patients throughout the roughly 23-week study.

Whole-study results and caveats: Among TCRs, those above 1 in 1000 frequency were unaffected by DPC sensitization. With patch test score, the counts of PT1 expanded TCRs showed a positive correlation.

This clonotype was detected only a few times. Its antigen is not identified. V was cut by 0 bases and J by 5 bases, with 7 bases left in between. This CDR3 has 13 residues. Per germline, CDR1 MNHEY and CDR2 SVGEGT. Noted time point: pre-sensitization, week 0. Treatment noted: therapeutic diphenylcyclopropenone sensitization with weekly scalp DPC. As handled by the study authors: Samples had a median of 95,638 TCRs, ranging roughly 20,000 to 750,000. MiXCR, run by TCRdb on the RACE reads, gives a single entry per CDR3 protein. The V and J calls shown here were made by TCRdb, not taken from the authors' results. The data show 85,000 to 120,000 distinct CDR3 sequences, with approximately 12% seen just once and more than 1.5% held by the top ten.

V usage is TRBV6-2 or TRBV6-3 and J usage is TRBJ1-1; D perhaps matches TRBD1 (6 bases). Specimen: whole blood, collected in connection with sensitization to the hapten diphenylcyclopropenone (DPC). The sequence was obtained from a woman aged 45-59 years with alopecia areata. Some clones in this sample may be carry-over from other donors' samples. Here the CDR3 DNA reads TGTGCCAGCAGTTACTCCAGGGGTACTGAAGCTTTCTTT. The encoded protein is CASSYSRGTEAFF.